This entry features one T cell receptor beta chain sequence. Its cognate antigen is unknown. These data are taken from a study of beta chain features in type 1 diabetes. Study in general: The patient and healthy donor groups were comparable for age, gender and cell yields.

Study-level findings and limits: TCRB CDR3s were moderately but significantly shorter in Type 1 diabetes patients in all four CD4+ subsets.

cDNA synthesis used the whole RNA isolate, giving expressed TCRB sequences. The assay was immunoSEQ multiplex PCR, and TCRdb's table has in-frame clones only and misses some. This sample has about 340,000 clones, with approximately 13% found just once. Material: naive CD4+ T cells from blood. The receptor's source is a woman aged 18-35 years with type 1 diabetes.

The CDR3 coding sequence is TGTGCCAGCAGTTCTCGAGGTACGCAGTATTTT. It translates to CASSSRGTQYF. The chain joins TRBV28 to TRBJ2-3; D gene ambiguous. V was pared by 4 bases and J by 8 bases, with 7 bases between. The CDR3 sequence is 11 residues long. Germline loops: CDR1 MDHEN, CDR2 SYDVKM.